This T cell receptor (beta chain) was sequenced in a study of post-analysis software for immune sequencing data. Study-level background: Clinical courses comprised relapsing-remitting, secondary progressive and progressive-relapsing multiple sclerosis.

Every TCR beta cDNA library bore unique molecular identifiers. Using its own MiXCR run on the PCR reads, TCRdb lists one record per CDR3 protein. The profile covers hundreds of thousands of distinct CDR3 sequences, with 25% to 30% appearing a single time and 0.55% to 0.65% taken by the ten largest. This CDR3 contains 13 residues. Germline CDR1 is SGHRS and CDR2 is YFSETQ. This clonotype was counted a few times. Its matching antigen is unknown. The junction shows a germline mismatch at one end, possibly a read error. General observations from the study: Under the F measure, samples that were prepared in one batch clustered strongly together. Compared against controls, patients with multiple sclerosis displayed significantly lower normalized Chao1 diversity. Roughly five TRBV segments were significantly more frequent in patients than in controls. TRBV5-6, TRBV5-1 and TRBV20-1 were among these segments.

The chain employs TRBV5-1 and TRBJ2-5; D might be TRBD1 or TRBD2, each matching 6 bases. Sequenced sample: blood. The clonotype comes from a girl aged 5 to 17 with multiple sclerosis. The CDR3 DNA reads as TGCGCCAGCAGCCCCGAGGGGGGAGAGGCCCAGTACTTC. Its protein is CASSPEGGEAQYF. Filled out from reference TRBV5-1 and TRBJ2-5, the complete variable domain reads KAGVTQTPRYLIKTRGQQVTLSCSPISGHRSVSWYQQTPGQGLQFLFEYFSETQRNKGNFPGRFSGRQFSNSRSEMNVSTLELGDSALYLCASSPEGGEAQYFGPGTRLLVL.